Listed here is a single TCR beta chain. TCRdb's copy holds only in-frame clones and misses some; the assay was immunoSEQ multiplex PCR. The sample holds about 62,000 clones, around 79% seen once. This entry comes from a study of OX40 agonist ivuxolimab in advanced cancers. There are 14 residues in the CDR3. The J segment lost 7 bases and the V segment lost 5 bases, leaving 11 bases of the junction unmatched. The V gene's germline CDR1 is SGHTA and CDR2 FQGNSA. Sequenced here: CD4+ or CD8+ T cells sorted from blood, sampled in a trial of the OX40 agonist ivuxolimab. This TCR was sampled from an adult with an advanced solid tumor such as melanoma, head and neck, liver or kidney cancer. The gene calls are TRBV7-2 and TRBJ2-7; 7 bases agree with TRBD1. The CDR3 DNA reads as TGTGCCAGCAGCCCCGGGACAGCGATAGGGGAGCAGTACTTC. Protein: CASSPGTAIGEQYF.